Listed here are 10 T cell receptor beta chains from one sample, sequenced in a study of tissue T cells after allogeneic stem cell transplantation. Sequencing used immunoSEQ multiplex PCR; TCRdb keeps in-frame clones, though not all of them. The data hold several thousand clones, with roughly 69% observed a single time. The sequences come from tissue from the stomach, collected at autopsy. The receptors stem from a woman aged 18 to 55 with breast cancer.

The chain combines TRBV4-2 with TRBJ2-3; 12 bases align to TRBD2. Germline V lookup: CDR1 LGHNA, CDR2 YNFKEQ. V shed 2 bases, J shed 4 bases, and the junction held 4 bases outside the gene matches. The CDR3 runs to 16 residues. CDR3 bases: TGTGCCAGCAGCCAACAACTAGCGGGAGGAGCAGATACGCAGTATTTT. Encoded protein: CASSQQLAGGADTQYF.

The chain combines TRBV5-6 with TRBJ2-2, with D uncertain. Germline V lookup: CDR1 SGHDT, CDR2 YYEEEE. The V and J ends lost 3 bases and 1 base respectively, with 4 bases between them. CDR3 length: 13 amino acids. The CDR3 DNA is TGTGCCAGCAGCTCCAGGAACACCGGGGAGCTGTTTTTT. Encoded protein: CASSSRNTGELFF.

The chain uses TRBV2 and TRBJ1-5; TRBD1 is a possible D gene (6 bases). The CDR3 sequence is 15 residues long. Trimming removed 7 bases at V and 5 bases at J, with 18 bases between. CDR1 is SNHLY, CDR2 FYNNEI, per germline. The CDR3 DNA reads TGTGCCAGCACTGGGCAGGGGACGGGCGATCAGCCCCAGCATTTT. Residues: CASTGQGTGDQPQHF. The whole variable domain, remainder taken from reference TRBV2 and TRBJ1-5, is EPEVTQTPSHQVTQMGQEVILRCVPISNHLYFYWYRQILGQKVEFLVSFYNNEISEKSEIFDDQFSVERPDGSNFTLKIRSTKLEDSAMYFCASTGQGTGDQPQHFGDGTRLSIL.

This clone was counted between two and nine times. This chain connects TRBV28 to TRBJ1-2, with D possibly TRBD1 on 5 matching bases. The ends were cut back, 1 base at V and 9 bases at J, with 15 bases in the middle. Germline assignment: CDR1 MDHEN and CDR2 SYDVKM. The length of the CDR3 is 14 residues. For the CDR3, the DNA is TGTGCCAGCAGTTTATTCGGGGGACTATTCAGCTACACCTTC. It specifies CASSLFGGLFSYTF.

The chain couples TRBV9 to TRBJ1-2; 7 bases agree with TRBD1. CDR3 length: 13 amino acids. Losses at the gene ends were 5 bases for V and 4 bases for J; bases not matched to a gene: 5. CDR1 SGDLS and CDR2 YYNGEE come from the germline V gene. The CDR3 coding sequence is TGTGCCAGCAGTACAGGGGTTAGCTATGGCTACACCTTC. Protein product: CASSTGVSYGYTF.

This clone has just a few counts. J is TRBJ2-2 and V is TRBV7-3; TRBD2 matches 14 bases. Germline V gene sequence: CDR1 SGHTA, CDR2 FQGTGA. Germline trimming cut 2 bases from V and 4 bases from J; bases unmatched to any gene: 6. The CDR3 spans 18 residues. CDR3 sequence reads: CASSLPGTSGSGTGELFF. The CDR3 nucleotides read TGTGCCAGCAGCTTACCAGGGACTAGCGGGAGTGGCACCGGGGAGCTGTTTTTT.

This chain links TRBV28 with TRBJ2-1, with TRBD2 matching over 7 bases. The germline gives CDR1 MDHEN, CDR2 SYDVKM. J lost 2 bases, V lost 5 bases, and 6 bases had no gene match. The CDR3 is 15 residues long. This CDR3 reads CASSGSTSPYNEQFF. The CDR3 bases are TGTGCCAGCAGTGGATCGACTAGCCCCTACAATGAGCAGTTCTTC.

This clone has only one observation. V gene TRBV18 combines with J gene TRBJ2-1; TRBD1 agrees at 7 bases. This CDR3 spans 17 amino acids. Germline assignment: CDR1 KGHSH and CDR2 LQKENI. The V segment lost 3 bases and the J segment 4 bases; nucleotides outside the gene matches: 12. The CDR3 is CASSPGLGGAGYNEQFF. The CDR3 nucleotides read TGTGCCAGCTCACCGGGTTTAGGGGGCGCAGGGTACAATGAGCAGTTCTTC.

The V and J genes are TRBV5-4 and TRBJ2-1; D is undetermined. The V end lost 0 bases, the J end lost 5 bases, and 6 bases lay between the germline ends. Per the germline V gene, CDR1 is SGHNT and CDR2 is YYREEE (reference sequence). CDR3 size: 13 residues. DNA for the CDR3: TGTGCCAGCAGCTTGGACAGAAACAATGAGCAGTTCTTC. Its translation is CASSLDRNNEQFF. Full variable domain (outside the CDR3, taken from reference TRBV5-4 and TRBJ2-1): ETGVTQSPTHLIKTRGQQVTLRCSSQSGHNTVSWYQQALGQGPQFIFQYYREEENGRGNFPPRFSGLQFPNYSSELNVNALELDDSALYLCASSLDRNNEQFFGPGTRLTVL.

Details on this clone: Its ends do not fully match the called genes, so a read error is possible. The chain recombines TRBV9 with TRBJ2-3; the match to TRBD2 covers 8 bases. The CDR3 has 12 amino acids. Germline values: CDR1 SGDLS, CDR2 YYNGEE. CDR3 protein: CASSVLSGTPSF. The CDR3 bases are TGTGCCAGCAGCGTCCTTAGCGGGACCCCTTCCTTT.